Presented here are 32 T cell receptor beta chains from one specimen sequenced in a study of blood T cell repertoires in COVID-19. Data came from immunoSEQ multiplex PCR; TCRdb stores just in-frame clones and leaves some out. The sample carries roughly 100,000 clones, around 86% recorded once. Sequenced: peripheral blood. These receptors all come from a man in his fifties or sixties with acute or convalescent COVID-19.

This clone has just a few counts. The chain carries TRBV5-5 and TRBJ2-5; no reliable D call. V was trimmed by 4 bases and J by 2 bases, leaving 18 bases between them. CDR3 length equals 16 residues. The germline V gene has CDR1 SGHKS and CDR2 YYEKEE (reference sequence). This CDR3 is CASSEGPRLGQETQYF. The CDR3 DNA reads TGTGCCAGCAGCGAAGGCCCCCGGCTAGGACAAGAGACCCAGTACTTC. The whole variable domain, remainder taken from reference TRBV5-5 and TRBJ2-5, is DAGVTQSPTHLIKTRGQQVTLRCSPISGHKSVSWYQQVLGQGPQFIFQYYEKEERGRGNFPDRFSARQFPNYSSELNVNALLLGDSALYLCASSEGPRLGQETQYFGPGTRLLVL.

The chain carries TRBV19 and TRBJ1-3, with D possibly being TRBD1 (5 bases). The CDR3 covers 13 residues. Germline V lookup: CDR1 LNHDA, CDR2 SQIVND (reference sequence). Deletions cut 0 bases from V and 10 bases from J, with 10 bases between. The CDR3 spells CASSIDQGRTIYF. In DNA form, the CDR3 reads TGTGCCAGTAGTATAGATCAGGGTCGTACCATATATTTT.

The gene calls are TRBV7-3 and TRBJ1-1; 8 nucleotides line up with TRBD1. Germline CDR1 SGHTA, CDR2 FQGTGA. This CDR3 has 14 amino acids. With 4 bases clipped from V and 3 bases from J, the junction kept 4 bases outside the gene matches. The CDR3 loop is CASSSRGQDTEAFF. For the CDR3, the DNA is TGTGCCAGCAGCTCCCGGGGACAGGACACTGAAGCTTTCTTT.

The rearrangement links TRBV7-8 to TRBJ1-5, with D unclear. This CDR3 is built from 15 residues. Germline CDR1 is SGHVS and CDR2 is FQNEAQ. V lost 1 base to trimming and J lost 0 bases, with 7 bases between them. The CDR3 loop is CASSLVAGSNQPQHF. The CDR3 bases are TGTGCCAGCAGCTTAGTGGCAGGTAGCAATCAGCCCCAGCATTTT.

In its sample, this clone was seen once. The chain uses TRBV10-2 and TRBJ2-3, with a tentative D call TRBD2 (6 bases). With 0 bases removed from V and 6 bases from J, the gap between germline ends came to 13 bases. CDR3 length: 15 amino acids. The germline CDR1 and CDR2 sequences are WSHSY and SAAADI. The CDR3 protein is CASSESGDRGDTQYF. CDR3 sequence (DNA): TGCGCCAGCAGTGAGTCGGGCGATCGGGGGGATACGCAGTATTTT.

The chain couples TRBV30 to TRBJ2-3; TRBD2 might be the D (5 bases). Deletions cut 4 bases from V and 4 bases from J, with 9 bases between. Germline CDR1 reads GTSNPN; CDR2 reads SVGIG (reference sequence). This CDR3 region has 12 residues. The CDR3 spells CAWNPGSDTQYF. Here the CDR3 DNA reads TGTGCCTGGAATCCGGGGTCAGATACGCAGTATTTT. The full variable domain, completed using reference TRBV30 and TRBJ2-3, is SQTIHQWPATLVQPVGSPLSLECTVEGTSNPNLYWYRQAAGRGLQLLFYSVGIGQISSEVPQNLSASRPQDRQFILSSKKLLLSDSGFYLCAWNPGSDTQYFGPGTRLTVL.

This CDR3 reads CASSLTGQRTEAFF. The DNA of the CDR3 is TGTGCCAGCAGCCTTACGGGACAGCGGACTGAAGCTTTCTTT. The chain links TRBV7-8 to TRBJ1-1; 7 bases line up with TRBD1. The CDR3 length is 14 residues. The trim removed 5 bases at V and 5 bases at J, leaving 8 bases unmatched. CDR1 and CDR2 from the germline V gene are SGHVS and FQNEAQ.

The rearrangement links TRBV30 to TRBJ1-2; possible D gene TRBD1, 6 bases. CDR1 and CDR2 from the germline V gene are GTSNPN and SVGIG (reference sequence). Trimming took 2 bases from V and 6 from J, leaving 13 bases between them. The CDR3 covers 13 residues. DNA for the CDR3: TGTGCCTGGAGTAGGAACAGGGAACATGGCTACACCTTC. This sequence encodes CAWSRNREHGYTF.

The CDR3 bases are TGTGCCAGCAGTCCTACGGAGGGGGCAAGCGGCTACACCTTC. The encoded protein is CASSPTEGASGYTF. The chain joins TRBV6-5 to TRBJ1-2; 7 bases fit TRBD1. This CDR3 is built from 14 residues. The germline CDR1 and CDR2 sequences are MNHEY and SVGAGI. With V trimmed by 5 bases and J by 8 bases, 11 bases remained unmatched.

The chain has TRBV18 and TRBJ2-5; 8 positions match TRBD2. Germline lookup yields CDR1 KGHSH and CDR2 LQKENI. After removal of 6 bases from V and 5 bases from J, the junction contained 5 bases not matched to a gene. CDR3 length equals 13 residues. In DNA form, the CDR3 reads TGTGCCAGCTCCCCCCCGGGAGGGGAGACCCAGTACTTC. It specifies CASSPPGGETQYF.

The count of this clone is one. V is TRBV19 and J is TRBJ2-3, with 9 bases fitting TRBD2. The CDR3 sequence is 15 residues long. Trimming cost V 4 bases and J 8 bases; bases outside gene matches: 10. Per germline, CDR1 LNHDA and CDR2 SQIVND (reference sequence). The CDR3 region has the DNA TGTGCCAGTAGTACCCGCGGGGGGGCGTTGGGTACGCAGTATTTT. Protein product: CASSTRGGALGTQYF.

As for this clone: Its ends do not fully match the called genes, so a read error is possible. DNA for the CDR3: TGTGCCAGCAGCACTTACCCGGGGGAACAGGGAGGGTCCTTC. As protein: CASSTYPGEQGGSF. This chain joins TRBV28 and TRBJ2-7; tentative D call: TRBD2 (7 bases). The CDR3 consists of 14 residues. Germline V gene lookup returns CDR1 MDHEN and CDR2 SYDVKM.

This clone has just a few counts. J is TRBJ1-2 and V is TRBV18; D perhaps matches TRBD1 (6 bases). The CDR3 is 15 residues long. V was cut by 1 base and J by 5 bases, with 14 bases left in between. In germline, CDR1 is KGHSH, CDR2 LQKENI. The CDR3 here is CASSPQTGWRYGYTF. CDR3 DNA sequence: TGTGCCAGCTCACCACAGACAGGATGGAGGTATGGCTACACCTTC. Full variable domain (rest looked up from reference TRBV18 and TRBJ1-2): NAGVMQNPRHLVRRRGQEARLRCSPMKGHSHVYWYRQLPEEGLKFMVYLQKENIIDESGMPKERFSAEFPKEGPSILRIQQVVRGDSAAYFCASSPQTGWRYGYTFGSGTRLTVV.

This chain connects TRBV30 to TRBJ2-5; 9 bases align to TRBD2. CDR1 is GTSNPN, CDR2 SVGIG, per germline (reference sequence). Trimming removed 1 base from V and 2 bases from J; junction bases left unmatched: 8. The CDR3 loop spans 16 amino acids. CDR3: CAWSDGASGTQETQYF. CDR3 nucleotide sequence: TGTGCCTGGAGTGACGGGGCTAGCGGGACTCAAGAGACCCAGTACTTC.

This chain connects TRBV12-5 to TRBJ1-4, with TRBD1 matching over 8 bases. V lost 6 bases to trimming and J lost 7 bases; unmatched junction nucleotides: 10. The CDR3 contains 15 residues. Germline V gene sequence: CDR1 LGHNT, CDR2 FRNRAP. Written as DNA, the CDR3 is TGTGCTAGTGGGATGGCAGGGGGCTTAGTTGAAAAACTGTTTTTT. This encodes CASGMAGGLVEKLFF.

The chain is built from TRBV7-6 and TRBJ2-7; no reliable D call. The CDR3 runs to 14 residues. Trimming stripped 3 bases from V and 4 bases from J, with 13 bases between. Per germline, CDR1 SGHVS and CDR2 FNYEAQ. This chain's CDR3 is CASSFSSPPYEQYF. The CDR3 DNA reads as TGTGCCAGCAGCTTTTCAAGCCCGCCTTACGAGCAGTACTTC.

This clone was seen just once. V gene TRBV9 combines with J gene TRBJ2-5, with 9 bases fitting TRBD2. V was pared by 0 bases and J by 2 bases, with 11 bases of the junction left unmatched. The CDR3 spans 18 residues. The germline CDR1 and CDR2 sequences are SGDLS and YYNGEE. The CDR3 loop reads CASSVGGLAGGSQETQYF. CDR3 bases: TGTGCCAGCAGCGTAGGAGGACTGGCGGGGGGGTCTCAAGAGACCCAGTACTTC. The entire variable domain, with the rest obtained from reference TRBV9 and TRBJ2-5, is as follows: DSGVTQTPKHLITATGQRVTLRCSPRSGDLSVYWYQQSLDQGLQFLIQYYNGEERAKGNILERFSAQQFPDLHSELNLSSLELGDSALYFCASSVGGLAGGSQETQYFGPGTRLLVL.

The chain links TRBV5-5 to TRBJ1-5, with 9 nucleotides matching TRBD1. V lost 4 bases, J lost 6 bases, and 8 bases stayed unmatched. The CDR3 is 15 amino acids. Looked up from germline, CDR1 is SGHKS and CDR2 is YYEKEE (reference sequence). CDR3 loop: CASSPWTGVGQPQHF. CDR3 in DNA: TGTGCCAGCAGCCCCTGGACAGGGGTGGGTCAGCCCCAGCATTTT.

The gene calls are TRBV6-5 and TRBJ2-3; TRBD2 matches at 9 bases. The junction had 9 bases not matched to a gene; V was cut back by 2 bases and J by 6 bases. Germline CDR1 reads MNHEY; CDR2 reads SVGAGI. This CDR3 has 16 amino acids. Here the CDR3 DNA reads TGTGCCAGCAGTTACAACCCTAGCGGGACTTATGATACGCAGTATTTT. It is translated as CASSYNPSGTYDTQYF.

The V gene is TRBV6-5, the J gene TRBJ1-6; no clear D. Germline V gives CDR1 MNHEY, CDR2 SVGAGI. V was trimmed by 2 bases and J by 4 bases, leaving 3 bases between them. The CDR3 spans 13 residues. The CDR3 here is CASSYPYNSPLHF. CDR3 nucleotide sequence: TGTGCCAGCAGTTACCCATATAATTCACCCCTCCACTTT.

The chain is built from TRBV13 and TRBJ1-6; a possible D gene is TRBD1 (5 bases). CDR1 is PRHDT and CDR2 is FYEKMQ in the germline V gene (reference sequence). Trimming left V 5 bases short and J 8 bases short, with 22 bases between. The CDR3 is 17 residues long. CDR3 sequence: CASSPRVGGVGDSPLHF. CDR3 bases: TGTGCCAGCAGCCCCCGAGTGGGGGGAGTAGGGGATTCACCCCTCCACTTT.

The CDR3 DNA follows: TGCGCCAGCAGCCAAGATTTGCAGTATCCCGAACCCCTCCACTTT. Translation: CASSQDLQYPEPLHF. The rearrangement links TRBV4-1 to TRBJ1-6, with D unclear. V lost 0 bases and J 12 bases, leaving 15 bases between the germline ends. Germline-derived CDR1 and CDR2 are MGHRA and YSYEKL. The CDR3 loop spans 15 amino acids.

The CDR3: CASSLGQGSGANVLTF. The CDR3 DNA follows: TGTGCCAGCAGTTTGGGACAGGGTTCTGGGGCCAACGTCCTGACTTTC. The genes are TRBV27 and TRBJ2-6; TRBD1 matches 9 bases. This CDR3 is built from 16 residues. Germline CDR1 and CDR2: MNHEY and SMNVEV (reference sequence). After removal of 3 bases from V and 1 base from J, the junction contained 1 base not matched to a gene.

Details on this clone: Other DNA sequences in the same sample also yield this CDR3. The chain has TRBV5-1 and TRBJ2-7, with D tentatively TRBD1 (6 bases). The CDR3 sequence is 12 residues long. The V gene's germline CDR1 is SGHRS and CDR2 YFSETQ. V lost 5 bases and J lost 3, with 9 bases in between. CDR3 in amino acids: CASSLTGYEQYF. CDR3 coding DNA: TGCGCCAGCAGTCTGACAGGCTACGAGCAGTACTTC.

The V and J genes are TRBV2 and TRBJ1-2; TRBD1 agrees at 9 bases. The trim removed 6 bases at V and 5 bases at J, leaving 4 bases unmatched. This CDR3 spans 13 amino acids. Germline CDR1 and CDR2: SNHLY and FYNNEI. Here the CDR3 DNA reads TGTGCCAGCAGGACGACAGGGGGGTATGGCTACACCTTC. Translated, it gives CASRTTGGYGYTF.

This clone was counted a few times. The chain has TRBV5-4 and TRBJ1-2; no firm D call. Germline CDR1 and CDR2: SGHNT and YYREEE (reference sequence). V lost 4 bases, J lost 1 base, and 5 bases lay in between. The length of the CDR3 is 12 residues. The CDR3 reads CASSANNYGYTF. In DNA, the CDR3 is TGTGCCAGCAGCGCTAATAACTATGGCTACACCTTC.

This chain joins TRBV11-1 and TRBJ2-7; D may be TRBD1 (6 bases). The V gene lost 2 bases and the J gene lost 0 bases, with 11 bases spanning the gap. The V gene's germline CDR1 is SGHAT and CDR2 FQDESV (reference sequence). This CDR3 has 15 amino acids. CDR3 DNA: TGTGCCAGCAGCTTATTCCCCAGGGGCTCCTACGAGCAGTACTTC. This codes for CASSLFPRGSYEQYF.

The table lists this clone with a count of one. Other DNA variants within this sample encode the same CDR3. The chain is built from TRBV28 and TRBJ1-3; D might be TRBD1 (6 bases). From germline, CDR1 is MDHEN and CDR2 SYDVKM. Trimming left V 5 bases short and J 2 bases short, with 13 bases between. This CDR3 spans 15 amino acids. CDR3 loop: CASSPTGTPGNTIYF. In DNA, the CDR3 is TGTGCCAGCAGTCCCACAGGGACCCCTGGAAACACCATATATTTT.

This clone has only one observation. The chain is built from TRBV13 and TRBJ2-1, with 7 bases matching TRBD1. Per germline, CDR1 PRHDT and CDR2 FYEKMQ (reference sequence). V shed 5 bases and J 5 bases; nucleotides not matched to a gene: 9. CDR3 length: 15 amino acids. In DNA, the CDR3 is TGTGCCAGCAGCGTCCGGGACAGCCTCAACAATGAGCAGTTCTTC. Its translation is CASSVRDSLNNEQFF.

The chain combines TRBV30 with TRBJ2-5; weak D call: TRBD1 (7 bases). CDR1 is GTSNPN, CDR2 SVGIG, per germline (reference sequence). This CDR3 spans 15 amino acids. V lost 3 bases to trimming and J lost 4 bases, with 18 bases between them. This CDR3 is CAWRGGQVVRETQYF. In nucleotides, the CDR3 is TGTGCCTGGAGGGGAGGACAGGTAGTTCGAGAGACCCAGTACTTC.

The genes are TRBV5-6 and TRBJ2-7; TRBD2 might be the D (5 bases). Germline assignment: CDR1 SGHDT and CDR2 YYEEEE. Between the trimmed V and J ends, which lost 4 bases and 0 bases, there was a span of 17 bases. The CDR3 is 16 residues long. CDR3 nucleotides: TGTGCCAGCAGCGGGGAGAGAGGGCCGAGCTCCTACGAGCAGTACTTC. As protein: CASSGERGPSSYEQYF.

The V and J genes are TRBV5-5 and TRBJ1-6, with 9 nucleotides matching TRBD1. The length of the CDR3 is 15 residues. The V gene's germline CDR1 is SGHKS and CDR2 YYEKEE (reference sequence). V shed 0 bases and J 10 bases; nucleotides not matched to a gene: 5. CDR3 region: CASSLEGTGHSPLHF. The DNA of the CDR3 is TGTGCCAGCAGCTTGGAAGGGACAGGGCACTCACCCCTCCACTTT.